These 26 T cell receptor beta chains share one sample of origin, sequenced in a study of T cell responses to AZD1222 COVID-19 vaccine. The data were produced by immunoSEQ multiplex PCR, yet TCRdb's version contains in-frame clones alone and is incomplete. The table includes 150,000 to 200,000 clones, over 85% detected once. This specimen consisted of peripheral blood, obtained on day 0 of AZD1222 vaccination. These receptors all come from an adult in good health.

V is TRBV9 and J is TRBJ2-7; unclear D gene. This CDR3 contains 15 residues. V shed 4 bases and J shed 2 bases, with 16 bases lying between them. Germline lookup yields CDR1 SGDLS and CDR2 YYNGEE. In DNA, the CDR3 is TGTGCCAGCAGCCCCCAAAGCGTTTTGGCCTACGAGCAGTACTTC. Its translation: CASSPQSVLAYEQYF.

This sequence joins TRBV29-1 and TRBJ1-1; 9 bases align to TRBD1. V was clipped by 7 bases and J by 1 base; unmatched bases: 4. This CDR3 is built from 13 residues. Germline V gene sequence: CDR1 SQVTM, CDR2 ANQGSEA. The CDR3 bases are TGCAGCGCCGGACAGGGGAGGAACACTGAAGCTTTCTTT. Translation: CSAGQGRNTEAFF. Together with reference TRBV29-1 and TRBJ1-1, the CDR3 gives the full variable domain: SAVISQKPSRDICQRGTSLTIQCQVDSQVTMMFWYRQQPGQSLTLIATANQGSEATYESGFVIDKFPISRPNLTFSTLTVSNMSPEDSSIYLCSAGQGRNTEAFFGQGTRLTVV.

This CDR3 reads CASSIGTGGESYNEQFF. The CDR3 coding sequence is TGTGCCAGCAGCATCGGGACAGGGGGCGAGTCCTACAATGAGCAGTTCTTC. The chain recombines TRBV13 with TRBJ2-1, with 12 bases fitting TRBD1. V shed 5 bases, J shed 1 base, and the junction held 6 bases outside the gene matches. Germline CDR1 is PRHDT and CDR2 is FYEKMQ (reference sequence). The CDR3 has 17 residues.

The chain employs TRBV30 and TRBJ1-5; the D is unclear. The germline gives CDR1 GTSNPN, CDR2 SVGIG (reference sequence). V dropped 0 bases and J dropped 9 bases, with 9 bases sitting between them. The CDR3 has 12 amino acids. CDR3 amino acids: CAWSVTEGPQHF. The CDR3 DNA sequence: TGTGCCTGGAGTGTAACCGAGGGGCCCCAGCATTTT.

CDR3 sequence reads: CASSLPSGSYEQYF. Here the CDR3 DNA reads TGTGCCAGCAGCTTACCTAGCGGGAGCTACGAGCAGTACTTC. This chain connects TRBV7-9 to TRBJ2-7; 10 positions match TRBD2. The CDR3 is made up of 14 amino acids. Germline lookup yields CDR1 SEHNR and CDR2 FQNEAQ (reference sequence). V trimming: 2 bases; J trimming: 3 bases; junction bases outside the gene matches: 1.

The rearrangement uses TRBV5-6 and TRBJ2-7; D possibly corresponds to TRBD1 (6 bases). V lost 4 bases to trimming and J lost 2 bases, with 16 bases between them. This CDR3 comprises 15 residues. CDR1 and CDR2 (germline): SGHDT, YYEEEE. CDR3 bases: TGTGCCAGCAGCGTCATCGGGACAAGAACCTACGAGCAGTACTTC. Protein sequence: CASSVIGTRTYEQYF. The entire variable domain, with the rest obtained from reference TRBV5-6 and TRBJ2-7, is as follows: DAGVTQSPTHLIKTRGQQVTLRCSPKSGHDTVSWYQQALGQGPQFIFQYYEEEERQRGNFPDRFSGHQFPNYSSELNVNALLLGDSALYLCASSVIGTRTYEQYFGPGTRLTVT.

The genes are TRBV5-1 and TRBJ2-2; the D gene could be TRBD1 or TRBD2 (5 bases each). V lost 4 bases to trimming and J lost 0 bases, with 10 bases between them. The CDR3 contains 15 residues. Germline V gene data show CDR1 as SGHRS and CDR2 as YFSETQ. The CDR3 nucleotides read TGCGCCAGCAGCCCCAGGGACGCGAACACCGGGGAGCTGTTTTTT. Its protein is CASSPRDANTGELFF.

This clone was observed once. The gene calls are TRBV13 and TRBJ2-2, with 7 bases lining up with TRBD2. Germline trimming cut 7 bases from V and 5 bases from J; bases unmatched to any gene: 13. From germline, CDR1 is PRHDT and CDR2 FYEKMQ (reference sequence). This CDR3 has 16 residues. As DNA, the CDR3 is TGTGCCAGCACACCAATACGGGAGGCCGGGACCGGGGAGCTGTTTTTT. It is translated as CASTPIREAGTGELFF.

The CDR3 DNA is TGTGCCAGCAGCCCGGGGACTGCTGGGAATGAGCAGTTCTTC. Translating gives CASSPGTAGNEQFF. The gene calls are TRBV11-3 and TRBJ2-1, with TRBD2 as a possible D gene (6 bases). CDR1 and CDR2 (germline): SGHNT, YENEEA. V was trimmed by 5 bases and J by 7 bases, leaving 15 bases between them. The CDR3 has 14 residues.

The V call is TRBV4-2, the J call TRBJ1-1; 8 nucleotides align to TRBD1. Germline V gene data show CDR1 as LGHNA and CDR2 as YNFKEQ. After removal of 6 bases from V and 4 bases from J, the junction contained 7 bases not matched to a gene. The CDR3 is made up of 14 amino acids. CDR3 DNA sequence: TGTGCCAGCAGTCGGCAGGGGGCGAGCACTGAAGCTTTCTTT. Encoded protein: CASSRQGASTEAFF.

The chain is built from TRBV27 and TRBJ2-1; D gene unclear. Trimming left V 8 bases short and J 0 bases short, with 11 bases between. The V gene's germline CDR1 is MNHEY and CDR2 SMNVEV (reference sequence). The CDR3 is 14 amino acids. The CDR3 spells CASSLESSYNEQFF. The CDR3 DNA is TGTGCCAGCTCCTTGGAGAGCTCCTACAATGAGCAGTTCTTC.

The chain carries TRBV2 and TRBJ2-1; unclear D gene. The CDR3 contains 16 residues. Germline V gene sequence: CDR1 SNHLY, CDR2 FYNNEI. The V gene lost 3 bases and the J gene lost 0 bases, with 12 bases spanning the gap. As DNA, the CDR3 is TGTGCCAGCAGTGAGTCGGCGACACACTCCTACAATGAGCAGTTCTTC. Translated: CASSESATHSYNEQFF. Drawing the rest from reference TRBV2 and TRBJ2-1, the complete variable domain is EPEVTQTPSHQVTQMGQEVILRCVPISNHLYFYWYRQILGQKVEFLVSFYNNEISEKSEIFDDQFSVERPDGSNFTLKIRSTKLEDSAMYFCASSESATHSYNEQFFGPGTRLTVL.

J is TRBJ2-5 and V is TRBV11-2, with a tentative D call TRBD2 (5 bases). The V gene's germline CDR1 is SGHAT and CDR2 FQNNGV. The germline V and J ends were trimmed by 8 bases and 7 bases, with 8 bases remaining between them. The CDR3 runs to 10 residues. The DNA of the CDR3 is TGTGCCAGCTCCCGGGGGACCCAGTACTTC. It yields the protein CASSRGTQYF.

The chain couples TRBV2 to TRBJ2-1; TRBD2 might be the D (5 bases). CDR1 is SNHLY, CDR2 FYNNEI, per germline. CDR3 length equals 14 residues. Deletions cut 6 bases from V and 0 bases from J, with 9 bases between. CDR3 DNA sequence: TGTGCCAGCAGGCAAGGGAGCTCCTACAATGAGCAGTTCTTC. This translates into CASRQGSSYNEQFF.

The gene calls are TRBV3-1 (or the pseudogene TRBV3-2) and TRBJ2-1, with D possibly TRBD2 on 5 matching bases. The V gene lost 0 bases and the J gene lost 8 bases, with 11 bases spanning the gap. Germline V gene lookup returns CDR1 LGHDT and CDR2 YNNKEL (reference sequence). The CDR3 has 14 amino acids. The CDR3 DNA sequence: TGTGCCAGCAGCCAAGACGGGGTCATCGATGAGCAGTTCTTC. Translating gives CASSQDGVIDEQFF.

The chain joins TRBV19 to TRBJ2-2; tentative D call: TRBD1 (6 bases). The length of the CDR3 is 13 residues. V was clipped by 4 bases and J by 5 bases, with 8 bases between them. Germline V gives CDR1 LNHDA, CDR2 SQIVND (reference sequence). Here the CDR3 reads CASSNRVTGELFF. The CDR3 nucleotides are TGTGCCAGTAGTAACAGGGTAACCGGGGAGCTGTTTTTT.

A word on this clone: The identical CDR3 is also encoded by other nucleotide sequences in the sample. V and J are TRBV5-1 and TRBJ2-7, with D possibly matching TRBD1 (6 bases). This CDR3 has 14 amino acids. Germline loops: CDR1 SGHRS, CDR2 YFSETQ. Trimming took 0 bases from V and 4 from J, leaving 11 bases between them. CDR3 coding DNA: TGCGCCAGCAGCTTGGAAGGCAGGGGTTACGAGCAGTACTTC. Its protein is CASSLEGRGYEQYF.

This chain uses TRBV2 with TRBJ1-5; TRBD1 matches 7 bases. Germline V CDR1 and CDR2: SNHLY, FYNNEI. Unmatched junction bases numbered 11, after V lost 4 bases and J lost 2 bases. The CDR3 runs to 17 residues. The CDR3 here is CASSGPRQDRRNQPQHF. CDR3 nucleotide sequence: TGTGCCAGCAGTGGGCCCCGCCAGGACAGGCGCAATCAGCCCCAGCATTTT.

As for this clone: One end of the junction is discordant with germline, which a read error may explain. The rearrangement joins TRBV7-2 to TRBJ2-7, with D hard to call. CDR1 and CDR2 from the germline V gene are SGHTA and FQGNSA. This CDR3 region has 11 residues. CDR3 residues: CASSLGPEQYF. CDR3 sequence (DNA): TGTGCCAGCAGTTTAGGTCCCGAGCAGTACTTC.

V and J are TRBV5-4 and TRBJ1-2; D perhaps matches TRBD1 (6 bases). The V gene's germline CDR1 is SGHNT and CDR2 YYREEE (reference sequence). The CDR3 has 15 residues. The germline V and J ends were trimmed by 0 bases and 5 bases, with 14 bases remaining between them. This CDR3 is CASSLEPSGVYGYTF. DNA of the CDR3: TGTGCCAGCAGCTTGGAGCCGTCAGGGGTTTATGGCTACACCTTC.

The chain is built from TRBV27 and TRBJ1-2; D is unresolved. CDR3 length equals 14 residues. Germline lookup yields CDR1 MNHEY and CDR2 SMNVEV (reference sequence). V dropped 8 bases and J dropped 5 bases, with 18 bases sitting between them. The CDR3 DNA sequence: TGTGCCAGCGGTTCGGACCACGCGGGGTATGGCTACACCTTC. Translated, it gives CASGSDHAGYGYTF.

This sequence joins TRBV9 and TRBJ2-4; 7 nucleotides line up with TRBD1. The germline CDR1 and CDR2 sequences are SGDLS and YYNGEE. There are 15 residues in the CDR3. The ends lost 3 bases at V and 8 bases at J; junction bases unmatched: 11. CDR3 coding DNA: TGTGCCAGCAGCGCCTCCGACAGGGTAAGCGACATTCAGTACTTC. Translated, it gives CASSASDRVSDIQYF.

The chain is built from TRBV10-3 and TRBJ1-5; D is possibly TRBD1 (5 bases). The CDR3 covers 17 residues. Germline-derived CDR1 and CDR2 are ENHRY and SYGVKD. V lost 0 bases and J 0 bases, leaving 12 bases between the germline ends. The CDR3: CAISESRAGGSNQPQHF. The CDR3 nucleotides read TGTGCCATCAGTGAGTCGCGCGCCGGGGGTAGCAATCAGCCCCAGCATTTT.

This rearrangement joins TRBV29-1 to TRBJ2-5; D gene uncertain. The CDR3 has 12 amino acids. Germline V CDR1 and CDR2: SQVTM, ANQGSEA. V lost 5 bases to trimming and J lost 1 base, with 8 bases between them. The CDR3 region has the DNA TGCAGCGTTTCGTGGGGCCAAGAGACCCAGTACTTC. It codes for CSVSWGQETQYF. Combining the CDR3 with reference TRBV29-1 and TRBJ2-5 gives the whole variable domain SAVISQKPSRDICQRGTSLTIQCQVDSQVTMMFWYRQQPGQSLTLIATANQGSEATYESGFVIDKFPISRPNLTFSTLTVSNMSPEDSSIYLCSVSWGQETQYFGPGTRLLVL.

The chain employs TRBV7-2 and TRBJ2-5, with a tentative D call TRBD2 (5 bases). With 4 bases removed from V and 5 bases from J, the gap between germline ends came to 14 bases. This CDR3 region has 14 residues. The germline V gene encodes CDR1 SGHTA and CDR2 FQGNSA. DNA for the CDR3: TGTGCCAGCAGCTACGACTATGGAGCTGAGACCCAGTACTTC. Its translation is CASSYDYGAETQYF.

The rearrangement uses TRBV7-2 and TRBJ1-6, with 10 bases matching TRBD1. From germline, CDR1 is SGHTA and CDR2 FQGNSA. V was pared by 4 bases and J by 10 bases, with 13 bases of the junction left unmatched. The CDR3 is 17 amino acids. CDR3 in amino acids: CASSSNTRQGAGSPLHF. CDR3 in DNA: TGTGCCAGCAGCTCGAACACTCGACAGGGGGCAGGGTCACCCCTCCACTTT. The complete variable domain, with remaining parts taken from reference TRBV7-2 and TRBJ1-6, reads GAGVSQSPSNKVTEKGKDVELRCDPISGHTALYWYRQSLGQGLEFLIYFQGNSAPDKSGLPSDRFSAERTGGSVSTLTIQRTQQEDSAVYLCASSSNTRQGAGSPLHFGNGTRLTVT.